What follows describes a single T cell receptor (beta chain). Losses at the gene ends were 5 bases for V and 2 bases for J; bases not matched to a gene: 3. This CDR3 contains 14 residues. Germline values: CDR1 MNHEY, CDR2 SVGAGI. The data stem from a study of blood T cell repertoires in COVID-19. Source study methods: From reference gene primer amplification, estimates of nucleated cell counts were derived. Profiled with immunoSEQ multiplex PCR; TCRdb holds only in-frame clones, not every one. The DNA gave D and trimming, while V, J and clone size come from that table. The sample gives about 300,000 clones, around 84% of which show up once; around 1.8% is in the top ten. Study members were between about 18 and 95 years old and lived in some 26 US regions. Cohort placement rested on clinical history that participants reported themselves.

The source is a woman in her twenties or thirties who had been exposed to COVID-19. The chain combines TRBV6-5 with TRBJ1-3; 7 positions agree with TRBD1. Sequencing was carried out using PBMCs or T cells enriched from blood (not recorded which). The CDR3 spells CASSIDRAGNTIYF. The CDR3, as DNA: TGTGCCAGCAGTATAGACAGGGCTGGAAACACCATATATTTT.